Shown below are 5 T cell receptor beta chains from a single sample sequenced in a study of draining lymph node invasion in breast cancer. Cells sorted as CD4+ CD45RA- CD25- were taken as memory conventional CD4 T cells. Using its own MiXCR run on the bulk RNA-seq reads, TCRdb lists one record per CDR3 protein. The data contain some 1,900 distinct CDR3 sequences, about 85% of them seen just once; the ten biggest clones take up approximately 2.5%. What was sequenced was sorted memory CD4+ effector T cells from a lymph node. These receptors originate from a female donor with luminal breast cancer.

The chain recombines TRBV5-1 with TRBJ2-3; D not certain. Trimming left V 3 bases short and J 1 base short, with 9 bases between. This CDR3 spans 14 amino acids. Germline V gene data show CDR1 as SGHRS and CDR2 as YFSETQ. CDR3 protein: CASSSTGRTDTQYF. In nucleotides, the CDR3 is TGCGCCAGCAGCTCTACTGGTCGCACAGATACGCAGTATTTT.

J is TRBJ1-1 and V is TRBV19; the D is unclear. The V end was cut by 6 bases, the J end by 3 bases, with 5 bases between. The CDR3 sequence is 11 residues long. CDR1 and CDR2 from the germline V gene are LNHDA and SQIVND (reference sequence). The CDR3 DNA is TGTGCCAGTAGGGGTTACACTGAAGCTTTCTTT. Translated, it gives CASRGYTEAFF. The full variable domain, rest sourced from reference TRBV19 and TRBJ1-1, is DGGITQSPKYLFRKEGQNVTLSCEQNLNHDAMYWYRQDPGQGLRLIYYSQIVNDFQKGDIAEGYSVSREKKESFPLTVTSAQKNPTAFYLCASRGYTEAFFGQGTRLTVV.

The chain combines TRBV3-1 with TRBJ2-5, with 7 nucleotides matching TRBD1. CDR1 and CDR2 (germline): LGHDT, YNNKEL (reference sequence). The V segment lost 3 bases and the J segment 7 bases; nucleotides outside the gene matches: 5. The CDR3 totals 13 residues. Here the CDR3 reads CASSHSDRRTQYF. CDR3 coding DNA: TGTGCCAGCAGCCATTCGGACAGGCGGACCCAGTACTTC.

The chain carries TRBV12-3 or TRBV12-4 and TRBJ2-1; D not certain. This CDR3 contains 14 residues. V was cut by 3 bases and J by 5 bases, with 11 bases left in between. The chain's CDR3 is CASSFSRLNNEQFF. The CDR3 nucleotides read TGTGCCAGCAGTTTTTCCCGTCTAAACAATGAGCAGTTCTTC.

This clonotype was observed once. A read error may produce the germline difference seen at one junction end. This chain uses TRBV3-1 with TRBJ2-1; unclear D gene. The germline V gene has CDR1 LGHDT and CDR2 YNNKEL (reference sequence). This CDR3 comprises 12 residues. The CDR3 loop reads CASSHPRNEQFF. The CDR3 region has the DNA TGTGCCAGCAGCCACCCTAGGAATGAGCAATTCTTC.